The 13 T cell receptor beta chains given below trace back to one sample, sequenced in a study of blood T cells in healthy people across ages. Primers used in a second PCR of about 6 to 11 cycles were a sample-barcoded 5' primer and a J-beta primer mix. Via MiXCR, TCRdb re-called the 5' RACE reads, giving one row per CDR3 protein. The sample lists about 970,000 distinct CDR3 sequences; 45% to 60% were seen once. The material sequenced was blood. Receptors originate from an older woman in good health.

The chain has TRBV29-1 and TRBJ2-3; either TRBD1 or TRBD2 may supply D (5 bases each). The CDR3 consists of 15 residues. The V end was cut by 2 bases, the J end by 0 bases, with 12 bases between. In germline, CDR1 is SQVTM, CDR2 ANQGSEA. CDR3 protein: CSVERQGASTDTQYF. The CDR3 DNA sequence: TGCAGCGTTGAAAGGCAGGGAGCTAGCACAGATACGCAGTATTTT.

The CDR3 DNA reads as TGTGCCAGCAGCGTCTCGATCCAGGTTCAAGAGACCCAGTACTTC. It specifies CASSVSIQVQETQYF. The chain employs TRBV9 and TRBJ2-5; D is uncertain. The CDR3 has 15 amino acids. The germline CDR1 and CDR2 sequences are SGDLS and YYNGEE. V lost 2 bases to trimming and J lost 2 bases, with 13 bases between them.

The genes are TRBV20-1 and TRBJ2-7; 10 nucleotides agree with TRBD1. Germline V CDR1 and CDR2: DFQATT, SNEGSKA (reference sequence). V was clipped by 6 bases and J by 7 bases; unmatched bases: 15. The length of the CDR3 is 15 residues. CDR3: CSARQFGTGAVEQYF. DNA of the CDR3: TGCAGTGCAAGGCAGTTTGGGACAGGGGCTGTTGAGCAGTACTTC.

The chain carries TRBV5-6 and TRBJ2-4; TRBD2 agrees at 9 bases. CDR1 is SGHDT, CDR2 YYEEEE, per germline. CDR3 size: 18 residues. With 2 bases clipped from V and 7 bases from J, the junction kept 16 bases outside the gene matches. The DNA for the CDR3 is TGTGCCAGCAGCTTTAGCCCAGCGCTTAGCGGGAGAGGTAACATTCAGTACTTC. Its translation is CASSFSPALSGRGNIQYF.

This chain links TRBV10-1 with TRBJ2-7; 11 bases align to TRBD2. The end of the DNA fits TRBJ2-5 better, so the J call may be wrong. Germline values: CDR1 WNHNN, CDR2 SYGVQD (reference sequence). The CDR3 spans 15 residues. The CDR3 nucleotides read TGCGCCAGCAGTGTGAGCCCGGGGACTAGCGGGACCCAGTACTTC. Translated, it gives CASSVSPGTSGTQYF.

This chain connects TRBV4-1 to TRBJ2-1; TRBD2 agrees at 14 bases. V dropped 7 bases and J dropped 8; count of bases not matched to a gene: 10. Germline CDR1 is MGHRA and CDR2 is YSYEKL. The CDR3 covers 16 residues. The CDR3 is CASNPTGTSGSDEQFF. The CDR3 DNA reads as TGCGCCAGCAACCCGACCGGGACTAGCGGGAGTGATGAGCAGTTCTTC.

This chain links TRBV12-3 or TRBV12-4 with TRBJ2-7; a possible D gene is TRBD2 (6 bases). V was clipped by 0 bases and J by 1 base, with 10 bases between them. The CDR3 extends over 15 amino acids. CDR3 bases: TGTGCCAGCAGTTTAGCGGGAGGTCATTCCTACGAGCAGTACTTC. Protein product: CASSLAGGHSYEQYF.

The chain recombines TRBV20-1 with TRBJ1-2; D is undetermined. Germline V lookup: CDR1 DFQATT, CDR2 SNEGSKA (reference sequence). CDR3 length equals 13 residues. The germline V and J ends were trimmed by 1 base and 5 bases, with 11 bases remaining between them. CDR3 sequence reads: CSARARQEYGYTF. The CDR3 nucleotides are TGCAGTGCTAGAGCAAGGCAGGAATATGGCTACACCTTC.

The chain joins TRBV28 to TRBJ2-5; TRBD1 aligns across 7 bases. The J call is in doubt because the DNA end fits TRBJ2-1 better. The V gene's germline CDR1 is MDHEN and CDR2 SYDVKM. This CDR3 has 12 amino acids. Here the CDR3 reads CASSGTEETQFF. CDR3 bases: TGTGCCAGCAGTGGGACAGAAGAGACCCAGTTCTTC.

The V and J genes are TRBV6-1 and TRBJ1-2, with D maybe TRBD1 (6 bases). Germline V gene data show CDR1 as MNHNS and CDR2 as SASEGT. Trimming cost V 7 bases and J 6 bases, with 12 bases left between them. The length of the CDR3 is 12 residues. CDR3 DNA: TGTGCCAGCATCCGGGACACCAATGGCTACACCTTC. Translating gives CASIRDTNGYTF.

This chain connects TRBV29-1 to TRBJ1-1, with no clear D. Trimming cost V 4 bases and J 0 bases, with 12 bases left between them. In germline, CDR1 is SQVTM, CDR2 ANQGSEA. This CDR3 region has 14 residues. CDR3 DNA sequence: TGCAGCGTTGCGTCAGGAAGACTGAACACTGAAGCTTTCTTT. The encoded protein is CSVASGRLNTEAFF.

The V and J genes are TRBV20-1 and TRBJ2-1; D may be TRBD2 (6 bases). This CDR3 is built from 14 residues. Looked up from germline, CDR1 is DFQATT and CDR2 is SNEGSKA (reference sequence). V was cut by 6 bases and J by 3 bases, with 15 bases left in between. The CDR3 DNA is TGCAGTGCACCCCTAGCGAGAGTCTACAATGAGCAGTTCTTC. Its protein is CSAPLARVYNEQFF.

This clonotype has a single count. V usage is TRBV28 and J usage is TRBJ2-1; D may match TRBD1 or TRBD2 (5 bases each). CDR1 is MDHEN and CDR2 is SYDVKM in the germline V gene. Trimming removed 6 bases at V and 6 bases at J, with 12 bases between. The length of the CDR3 is 13 residues. The CDR3: CASSRELFNEQFF. In DNA, the CDR3 is TGTGCCAGCAGCAGGGAGTTGTTCAATGAGCAGTTCTTC.